This T cell receptor beta chain was retrieved from a study of cytomegalovirus exposure and HLA in healthy donors. Study conclusions and caveats: As confirmed in vitro, a few CMV-associated chains were specific for CMV antigens.

Notes on this clone: Its target is unknown.

TCRdb's table, derived via immunoSEQ multiplex PCR, lists solely in-frame clones and lacks some. The table shows 43,000 or so clones, with 92% occurring only once. These donors were members of the approximately 110-subject validation cohort, a group separate from the approximately 670-subject first cohort. Unmatched junction bases numbered 8, after V lost 7 bases and J lost 5 bases. The CDR3 length is 14 residues. From germline, CDR1 is LNHNV and CDR2 YYDKDF (reference sequence). The TCR originated in a man aged 18 to 29 in good health and CMV-seronegative. The V call is TRBV15, the J call TRBJ1-5; 7 positions match TRBD1. Sequencing was performed on PBMCs. Written as DNA, the CDR3 is TGTGCCACCACCGGGACAGTCCTTGATCAGCCCCAGCATTTT. Amino acid sequence: CATTGTVLDQPQHF.